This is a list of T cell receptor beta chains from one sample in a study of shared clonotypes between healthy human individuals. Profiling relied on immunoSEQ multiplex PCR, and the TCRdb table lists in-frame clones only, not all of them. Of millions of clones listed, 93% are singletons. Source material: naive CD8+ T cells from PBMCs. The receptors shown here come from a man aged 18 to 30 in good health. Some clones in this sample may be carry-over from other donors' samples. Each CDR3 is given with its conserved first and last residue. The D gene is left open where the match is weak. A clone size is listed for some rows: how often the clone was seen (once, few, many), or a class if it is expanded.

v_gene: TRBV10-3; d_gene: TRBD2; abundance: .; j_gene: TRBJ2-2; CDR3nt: TGTGCCATCACGGGGGGAAGGGCCGGGGAGCTGTTTTTT; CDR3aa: CAITGGRAGELFF
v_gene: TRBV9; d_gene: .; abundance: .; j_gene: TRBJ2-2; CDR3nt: TGTGCCAGCAGCCAGACCGGGGAACCCGGGGAGCTGTTTTTT; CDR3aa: CASSQTGEPGELFF
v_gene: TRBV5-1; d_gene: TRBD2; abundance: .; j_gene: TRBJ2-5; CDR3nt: TGCGCCAGCAGCTTGGAGGGAGGGTTCCAAGAGACCCAGTACTTC; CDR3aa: CASSLEGGFQETQYF
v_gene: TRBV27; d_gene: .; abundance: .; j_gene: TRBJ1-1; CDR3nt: TGTGCCAGCCGGATCCGGACAGTGAACACTGAAGCTTTCTTT; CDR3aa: CASRIRTVNTEAFF
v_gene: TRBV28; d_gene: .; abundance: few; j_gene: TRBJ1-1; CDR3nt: TGTGCCAGCAGCCCCGGGGACACTGAAGCTTTCTTT; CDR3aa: CASSPGDTEAFF
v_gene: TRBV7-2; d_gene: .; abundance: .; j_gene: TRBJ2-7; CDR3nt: TGTGCCAGCAAGGGAACAGGGATGGTCTACGAGCAGTACTTC; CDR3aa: CASKGTGMVYEQYF
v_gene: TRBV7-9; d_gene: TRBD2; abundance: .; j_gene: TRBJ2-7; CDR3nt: TGTGCCAGCAGGAGCGGGGCAGTTCCCGAGCAGTACTTC; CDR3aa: CASRSGAVPEQYF
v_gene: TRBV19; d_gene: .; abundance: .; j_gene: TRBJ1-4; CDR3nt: TGTGCCAGTTCTTACTCCCGGGCAACTAATGAAAAACTGTTTTTT; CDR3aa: CASSYSRATNEKLFF
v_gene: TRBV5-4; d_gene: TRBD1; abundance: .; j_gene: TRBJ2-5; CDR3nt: TGTGCCAGCAGCTTGGAGACAGGGAGTCAAGAGACCCAGTACTTC; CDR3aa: CASSLETGSQETQYF
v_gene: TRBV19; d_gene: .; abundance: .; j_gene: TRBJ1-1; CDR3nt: TGTGCCAGTACGAGGGGTCAGTTCATGAACACTGAAGCTTTCTTT; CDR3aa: CASTRGQFMNTEAFF
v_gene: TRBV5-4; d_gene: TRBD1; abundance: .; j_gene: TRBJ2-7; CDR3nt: TGTGCCAGCAGCTTGGACAGGGGAACGTACGAGCAGTACTTC; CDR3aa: CASSLDRGTYEQYF
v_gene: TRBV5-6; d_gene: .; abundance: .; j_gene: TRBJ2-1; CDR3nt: TGTGCCAGCAGCTTGGAGAAGAGCTTGATTCACAATGAGCAGTTCTTC; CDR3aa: CASSLEKSLIHNEQFF
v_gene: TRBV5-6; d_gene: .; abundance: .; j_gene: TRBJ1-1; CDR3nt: TGTGCCAGCAGCTTCCACCGGACACTTATGAACACTGAAGCTTTCTTT; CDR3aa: CASSFHRTLMNTEAFF
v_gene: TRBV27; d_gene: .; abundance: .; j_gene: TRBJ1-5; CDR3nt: TGTGCCAGCAGGCATCAGGGGATGGTGCCCGCCCACAATCAGCCCCAGCATTTT; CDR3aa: CASRHQGMVPAHNQPQHF
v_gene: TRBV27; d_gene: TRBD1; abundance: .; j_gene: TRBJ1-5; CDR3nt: TGTGCCAGCAGTCCTAGGACAGGGATGATCGGGTTGGGCAATCAGCCCCAGCATTTT; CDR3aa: CASSPRTGMIGLGNQPQHF
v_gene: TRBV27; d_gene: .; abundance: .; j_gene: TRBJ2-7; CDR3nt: TGTGCCAGCAGTTTAGGGGGGAGTGTGGGCGAGCAGTACTTC; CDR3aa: CASSLGGSVGEQYF
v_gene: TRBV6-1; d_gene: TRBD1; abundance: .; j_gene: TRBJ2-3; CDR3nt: TGTGCCAGCCCTTCAGGGGGTGGGTACACAGATACGCAGTATTTT; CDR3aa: CASPSGGGYTDTQYF
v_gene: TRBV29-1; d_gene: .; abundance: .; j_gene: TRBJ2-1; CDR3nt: TGCAGCGTTATTCGGGGGAACTACAATGAGCAGTTCTTC; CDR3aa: CSVIRGNYNEQFF
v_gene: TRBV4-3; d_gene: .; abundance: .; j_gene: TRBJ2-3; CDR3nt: TGCGCCAGCAGCCTAACTAGGACAGATACGCAGTATTTT; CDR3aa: CASSLTRTDTQYF
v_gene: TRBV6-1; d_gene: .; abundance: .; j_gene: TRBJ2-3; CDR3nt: TGTGCCAGCAGTGCCTGGGGGGGGGCAGACTTAAACACAGATACGCAGTATTTT; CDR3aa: CASSAWGGADLNTDTQYF
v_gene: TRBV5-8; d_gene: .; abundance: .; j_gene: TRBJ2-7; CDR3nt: TGTGCCAGCAGCTTGGTCCCCGAGCAGTACTTC; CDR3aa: CASSLVPEQYF
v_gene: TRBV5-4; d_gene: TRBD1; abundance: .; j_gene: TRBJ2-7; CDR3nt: TGTGCCAGCAGCTTCGGGACAGAAAAGCCCTACGAGCAGTACTTC; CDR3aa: CASSFGTEKPYEQYF
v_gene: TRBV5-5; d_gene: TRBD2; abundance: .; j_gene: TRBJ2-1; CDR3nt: TGTGCCAGCACCTTGGGACTAGCGGTGTACAATGAGCAGTTCTTC; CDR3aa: CASTLGLAVYNEQFF
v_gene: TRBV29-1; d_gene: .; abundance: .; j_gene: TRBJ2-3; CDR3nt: TGCAGCGATGCCAGGTCGTTCACAGATACGCAGTATTTT; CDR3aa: CSDARSFTDTQYF
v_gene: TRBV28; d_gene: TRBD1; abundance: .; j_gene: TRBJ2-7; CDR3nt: TGTGCCATTACCGGGACAGGGTGGTCGTACGAGCAGTACTTC; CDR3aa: CAITGTGWSYEQYF